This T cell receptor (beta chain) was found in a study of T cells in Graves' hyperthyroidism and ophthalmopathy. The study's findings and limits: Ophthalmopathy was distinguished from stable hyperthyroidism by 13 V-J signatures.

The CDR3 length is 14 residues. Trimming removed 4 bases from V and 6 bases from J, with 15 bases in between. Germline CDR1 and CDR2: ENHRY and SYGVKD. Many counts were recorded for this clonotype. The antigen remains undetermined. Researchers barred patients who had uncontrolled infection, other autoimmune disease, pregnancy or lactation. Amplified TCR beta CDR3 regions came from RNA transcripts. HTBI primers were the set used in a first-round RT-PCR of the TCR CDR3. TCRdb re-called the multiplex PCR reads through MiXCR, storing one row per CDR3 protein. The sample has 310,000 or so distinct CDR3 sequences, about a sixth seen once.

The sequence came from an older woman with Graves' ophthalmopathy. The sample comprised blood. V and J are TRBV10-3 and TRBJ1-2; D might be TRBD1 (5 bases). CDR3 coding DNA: TGTGCCATCAGTGTCTCGCCGGGACCAAATGGCTACACCTTC. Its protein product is CAISVSPGPNGYTF.